This T cell receptor (beta chain) was sequenced for a study of T cell repertoires in cytomegalovirus infection. About the research overall: It was recently identified HLA-C-restricted and well-studied HLA-B-restricted CMV epitopes that the study used. In public TCR beta signatures, there were indications of both CMV infection and matching HLA type. General observations from the study: Dominating the ex vivo response were TCR beta clonotypes that were CMV-specific and HLA-C-restricted. Public TCR beta family frequency separated CMV-and-HLA carriers, including in an independent cohort.

As concerns this clonotype: Its antigen remains unidentified.

Germline CDR1 and CDR2: LGHNA and YNFKEQ. Trimming pared 1 base from V and 7 bases from J, leaving 14 bases between. The CDR3 spans 15 residues. A single record per CDR3 protein comes from TCRdb applying MiXCR to the reads. Found here are some 700,000 distinct CDR3 sequences, 30% to 40% of them singletons; the top ten hold 15% to 20%. The sequences come from cultured PBMCs, collected from culture after CMV antigen stimulation. The origin of this receptor is a human donor in good health (CMV status not recorded). Some clones in this sample may be carry-over from other donors' samples. The rearrangement joins TRBV4-2 to TRBJ1-5, with unresolved D. The CDR3: CASSQGGGVLQPQHF. Here the CDR3 DNA reads TGTGCCAGCAGCCAAGGGGGTGGAGTATTGCAGCCCCAGCATTTT.